This T cell receptor beta chain emerged from a study of blood T cells in healthy people across ages. A second about 7 to 11 cycle PCR used barcoded and J-beta primers. A single record per CDR3 protein comes from TCRdb applying MiXCR to the 5' RACE reads. The sample records fewer than 2,000,000 distinct CDR3 sequences, about 35% being singletons. CDR3 size: 15 residues. Unmatched junction bases numbered 5, after V lost 4 bases and J lost 5 bases. Material: blood. The chain joins TRBV12-3 or TRBV12-4 to TRBJ2-1, with TRBD2 matching 10 bases. This TCR derives from a woman in her twenties or thirties in good health. In DNA, the CDR3 is TGTGCCAGCAGTTGGGCTAGCGGGAGCCACAATGAGCAGTTCTTC. It yields the protein CASSWASGSHNEQFF.